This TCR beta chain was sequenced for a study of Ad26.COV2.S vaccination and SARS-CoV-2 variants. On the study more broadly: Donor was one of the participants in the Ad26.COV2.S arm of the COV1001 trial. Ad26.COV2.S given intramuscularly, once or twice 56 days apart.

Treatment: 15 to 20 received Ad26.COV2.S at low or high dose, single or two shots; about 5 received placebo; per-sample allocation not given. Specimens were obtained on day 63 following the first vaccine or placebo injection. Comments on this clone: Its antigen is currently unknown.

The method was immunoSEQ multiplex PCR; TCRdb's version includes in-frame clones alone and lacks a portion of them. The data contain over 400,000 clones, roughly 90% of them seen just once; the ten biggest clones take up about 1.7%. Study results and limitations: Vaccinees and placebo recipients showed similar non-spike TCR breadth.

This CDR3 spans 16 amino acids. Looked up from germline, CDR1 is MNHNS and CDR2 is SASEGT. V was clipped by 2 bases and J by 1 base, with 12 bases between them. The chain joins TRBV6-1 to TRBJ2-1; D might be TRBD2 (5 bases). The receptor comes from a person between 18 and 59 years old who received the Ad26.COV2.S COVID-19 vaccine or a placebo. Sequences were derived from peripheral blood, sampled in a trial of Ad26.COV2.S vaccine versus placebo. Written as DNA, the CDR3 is TGTGCCAGCAGTGAACTAAAACGGGGTTCCTACAATGAGCAGTTCTTC. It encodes CASSELKRGSYNEQFF.